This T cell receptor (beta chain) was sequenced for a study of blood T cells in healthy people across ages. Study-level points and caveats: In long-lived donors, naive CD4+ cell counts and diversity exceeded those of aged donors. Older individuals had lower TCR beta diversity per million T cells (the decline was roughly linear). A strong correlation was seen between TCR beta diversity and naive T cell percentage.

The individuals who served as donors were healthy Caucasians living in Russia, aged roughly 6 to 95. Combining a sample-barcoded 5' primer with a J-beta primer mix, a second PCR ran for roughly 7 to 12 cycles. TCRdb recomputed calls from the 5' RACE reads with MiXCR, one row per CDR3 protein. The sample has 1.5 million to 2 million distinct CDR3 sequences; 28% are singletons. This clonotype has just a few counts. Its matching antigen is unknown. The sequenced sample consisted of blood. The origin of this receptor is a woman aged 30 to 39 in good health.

The CDR3 DNA sequence: TGCAGTGCTAGAGAGGGAACACGACTGAATAGCAATCAGCCCCAGCATTTT. Amino acid sequence: CSAREGTRLNSNQPQHF. J is TRBJ1-5 and V is TRBV20-1, with unresolved D. Germline V lookup: CDR1 DFQATT, CDR2 SNEGSKA (reference sequence). This CDR3 has 17 amino acids. V lost 0 bases and J lost 0, with 15 bases in between.